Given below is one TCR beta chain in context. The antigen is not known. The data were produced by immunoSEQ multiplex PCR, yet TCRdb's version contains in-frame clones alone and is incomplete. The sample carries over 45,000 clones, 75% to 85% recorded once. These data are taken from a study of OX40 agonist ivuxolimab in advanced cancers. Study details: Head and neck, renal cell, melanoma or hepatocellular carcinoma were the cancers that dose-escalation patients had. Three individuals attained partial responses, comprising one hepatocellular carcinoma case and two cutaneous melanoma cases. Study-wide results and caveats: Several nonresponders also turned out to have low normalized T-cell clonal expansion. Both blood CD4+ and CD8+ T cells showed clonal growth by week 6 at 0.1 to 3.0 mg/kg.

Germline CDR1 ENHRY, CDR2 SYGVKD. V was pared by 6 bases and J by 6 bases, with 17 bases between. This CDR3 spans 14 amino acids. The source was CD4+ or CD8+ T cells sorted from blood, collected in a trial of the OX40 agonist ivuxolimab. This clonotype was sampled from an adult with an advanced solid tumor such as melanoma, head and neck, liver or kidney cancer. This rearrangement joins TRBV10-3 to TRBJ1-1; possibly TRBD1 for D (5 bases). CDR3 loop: CAISRDLEKSEAFF. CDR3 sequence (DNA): TGTGCCATCAGCCGGGACTTAGAAAAATCTGAAGCTTTCTTT.